Listed here are 30 T cell receptor beta chains from one sample, sequenced in a study of T-cell reconstitution after alpha-beta-depleted transplantation in children. The library targeted TCRbeta and was prepared with unique molecular identifiers. Each CDR3 protein gets one entry after TCRdb re-called the PCR reads with MiXCR. Among 500,000 to 750,000 distinct CDR3 sequences, 25% to 30% were seen once, and the ten largest hold just over 35%. Sequences were derived from PBMCs, sampled before TCRalphabeta/CD19-depleted stem cell transplant. These receptors all stem from a boy under three years old with Wiskott-Aldrich syndrome, due to receive a stem cell transplant.

This clonotype was seen more than once but under ten times. The chain has TRBV5-1 and TRBJ2-4, with D perhaps matching TRBD1 (6 bases). With 4 bases removed from V and 6 bases from J, the gap between germline ends came to 14 bases. This CDR3 has 14 amino acids. Germline assignment: CDR1 SGHRS and CDR2 YFSETQ. The DNA for the CDR3 is TGCGCCAGCAGCCCAGGGGTTTCTAGAAACATTCAGTACTTC. This codes for CASSPGVSRNIQYF.

V and J are TRBV4-2 and TRBJ2-3; the match to TRBD2 covers 10 bases. V lost 4 bases, J lost 3 bases, and 10 bases stayed unmatched. The CDR3 runs 17 residues. From germline, CDR1 is LGHNA and CDR2 YNFKEQ. CDR3: CASSPSLAGGRTDTQYF. In DNA, the CDR3 is TGTGCCAGCAGCCCGAGCTTAGCGGGAGGAAGGACAGATACGCAGTATTTT.

The chain combines TRBV15 with TRBJ2-5, with 7 bases identical to TRBD1. Germline lookup yields CDR1 LNHNV and CDR2 YYDKDF (reference sequence). After removal of 1 base from V and 0 bases from J, the junction contained 11 bases not matched to a gene. The CDR3 covers 18 residues. CDR3 in DNA: TGTGCCACCAGCAGAGCCGGGACAGTCGACCGGTACCAAGAGACCCAGTACTTC. Amino acids: CATSRAGTVDRYQETQYF.

This clonotype was found a few times. The chain recombines TRBV5-1 with TRBJ2-5, with D perhaps TRBD2 (6 bases). V lost 5 bases to trimming and J lost 5 bases, with 19 bases between them. The germline gives CDR1 SGHRS, CDR2 YFSETQ. This CDR3 is built from 15 residues. For the CDR3, the DNA is TGCGCCAGCAGGCGGGATCCCGATCGGTGGGAGACCCAGTACTTC. It specifies CASRRDPDRWETQYF.

As regards this clonotype: The junction and the germline gene differ at one end; a read error may be behind it. V is TRBV24-1 and J is TRBJ2-1; D not certain. Germline V gene sequence: CDR1 KGHDR, CDR2 SFDVKD. This CDR3 spans 13 amino acids. CDR3 loop: CAASDDVYNEQFF. The CDR3 DNA follows: TGTGCCGCCAGTGATGATGTATACAATGAGCAGTTCTTC.

This clonotype was found a few times. J is TRBJ1-3 and V is TRBV12-3 or TRBV12-4; D is ambiguous. The CDR3 length is 18 residues. V was pared by 4 bases and J by 0 bases, with 19 bases between. The CDR3 bases are TGTGCCAGCAGTTCCTTGACTGCTTGGAGATTCTCTGGAAACACCATATATTTT. The encoded protein is CASSSLTAWRFSGNTIYF.

Only a few counts were recorded for this clonotype. The chain joins TRBV3-1 to TRBJ2-2; 11 bases are shared with TRBD1. There are 16 residues in the CDR3. Trimming at V came to 4 bases and at J to 7 bases, leaving 8 bases not matched to a gene. Germline V gives CDR1 LGHDT, CDR2 YNNKEL (reference sequence). The CDR3 coding sequence is TGTGCCAGCAGCCCCCGGGACAGGGGGTTGGACGGGGAGCTGTTTTTT. Encoded protein: CASSPRDRGLDGELFF.

The chain joins TRBV5-1 to TRBJ2-7; the match to TRBD2 covers 12 bases. J was trimmed by 6 bases and V by 6 bases; bases with no gene match: 7. Per the germline V gene, CDR1 is SGHRS and CDR2 is YFSETQ. This CDR3 region has 14 residues. DNA for the CDR3: TGCGCCAGCACCCTGACTAGCGGGAGTACCGAGCAGTACTTC. Its protein is CASTLTSGSTEQYF. Full variable domain (outside the CDR3, taken from reference TRBV5-1 and TRBJ2-7): KAGVTQTPRYLIKTRGQQVTLSCSPISGHRSVSWYQQTPGQGLQFLFEYFSETQRNKGNFPGRFSGRQFSNSRSEMNVSTLELGDSALYLCASTLTSGSTEQYFGPGTRLTVT.

This rearrangement joins TRBV5-1 to TRBJ2-2; a possible D gene is TRBD2 (5 bases). The CDR3 contains 17 residues. V was trimmed by 5 bases and J by 1 base, leaving 18 bases between them. The V gene's germline CDR1 is SGHRS and CDR2 YFSETQ. CDR3 loop: CASSPLAIGLNTGELFF. In DNA form, the CDR3 reads TGCGCCAGCAGTCCCCTAGCCATCGGTCTGAACACCGGGGAGCTGTTTTTT.

This clonotype was seen many times. The rearrangement links TRBV12-3 or TRBV12-4 to TRBJ2-1; D is perhaps TRBD1 or TRBD2 (5 bases each). V gave up 1 base and J gave up 1 base, with 8 bases separating them. CDR3 size: 15 residues. The CDR3 reads CASSLGGYSYNEQFF. Written as DNA, the CDR3 is TGTGCCAGCAGTTTAGGGGGGTATTCCTACAATGAGCAGTTCTTC.

The sample holds a few counts of this clonotype. The chain joins TRBV20-1 to TRBJ2-3; D unclear. V gave up 3 bases and J gave up 2 bases, with 6 bases separating them. Germline CDR1 reads DFQATT; CDR2 reads SNEGSKA (reference sequence). The CDR3 covers 12 residues. CDR3 residues: CSASLHTDTQYF. The CDR3 coding sequence is TGCAGTGCTAGCCTTCACACAGATACGCAGTATTTT.

J is TRBJ2-7 and V is TRBV20-1; 8 positions agree with TRBD2. V lost 3 bases and J lost 3; bases outside the gene matches: 13. The CDR3 has 16 amino acids. Germline CDR1 is DFQATT and CDR2 is SNEGSKA (reference sequence). The CDR3 nucleotides read TGCAGTGCTAGTCTTCCTACTAGCGGTGAATTCTACGAGCAGTACTTC. Residues: CSASLPTSGEFYEQYF.

This clonotype appeared a few times. The chain carries TRBV5-1 and TRBJ1-2; a possible D gene is TRBD1 (6 bases). The CDR3 is 11 amino acids. The V gene's germline CDR1 is SGHRS and CDR2 YFSETQ. The ends were cut back, 7 bases at V and 8 bases at J, with 12 bases in the middle. CDR3 region: CASGVGQGYTF. CDR3 DNA sequence: TGCGCCAGCGGTGTCGGACAGGGCTACACCTTC.

The chain employs TRBV3-1 and TRBJ1-2; TRBD1 agrees at 7 bases. With 5 bases clipped from V and 6 bases from J, the junction kept 3 bases outside the gene matches. Germline V gives CDR1 LGHDT, CDR2 YNNKEL (reference sequence). This CDR3 has 12 residues. DNA of the CDR3: TGTGCCAGCAGCATGACAGGGAATGGCTACACCTTC. It specifies CASSMTGNGYTF.

This sequence joins TRBV5-6 and TRBJ2-3; a possible D gene is TRBD2 (5 bases). Germline V lookup: CDR1 SGHDT, CDR2 YYEEEE. Between the trimmed V and J ends, which lost 4 bases and 2 bases, there was a span of 14 bases. The CDR3 loop spans 15 amino acids. The CDR3 bases are TGTGCCAGCAGCCCCGGAGGAGCGTACACAGATACGCAGTATTTT. Protein product: CASSPGGAYTDTQYF.

This clonotype has at least ten counts. J is TRBJ2-3 and V is TRBV5-1, with D possibly called TRBD1 or TRBD2 (5 bases each). CDR3 length: 13 amino acids. V was clipped by 4 bases and J by 1 base, with 7 bases between them. Germline CDR1 reads SGHRS; CDR2 reads YFSETQ. The chain's CDR3 is CASSGDGTDTQYF. The CDR3 DNA reads TGCGCCAGCAGCGGGGACGGCACAGATACGCAGTATTTT.

Only a few counts were recorded for this clonotype. CDR3 sequence: CSAGDKHQPQHF. The CDR3 DNA follows: TGCAGTGCGGGGGACAAGCATCAGCCCCAGCATTTT. The chain recombines TRBV20-1 with TRBJ1-5; D might be TRBD1 (6 bases). Germline V gene lookup returns CDR1 DFQATT and CDR2 SNEGSKA (reference sequence). The CDR3 is 12 amino acids. Trimming removed 6 bases at V and 5 bases at J, with 11 bases between.

This clonotype was observed a few times. This chain uses TRBV7-8 with TRBJ2-3, with 13 positions matching TRBD2. The CDR3 runs 17 residues. Germline V gene data show CDR1 as SGHVS and CDR2 as FQNEAQ. Trimming removed 2 bases from V and 5 bases from J; junction bases left unmatched: 7. The CDR3, as DNA: TGTGCCAGCAGCTTAACGCGGACTAGCGGGAGATTAGATACGCAGTATTTT. Translation: CASSLTRTSGRLDTQYF.

The chain recombines TRBV29-1 with TRBJ2-5, with D unresolved. With 4 bases removed from V and 7 bases from J, the gap between germline ends came to 13 bases. The germline CDR1 and CDR2 sequences are SQVTM and ANQGSEA. This CDR3 region has 12 residues. The chain's CDR3 is CSVGAVPGTQYF. The DNA of the CDR3 is TGCAGCGTTGGTGCGGTTCCTGGGACCCAGTACTTC.

This clonotype has just a few counts. The chain links TRBV5-1 to TRBJ2-1; tentatively, D is TRBD1 or TRBD2 (5 bases each). The CDR3 is made up of 15 amino acids. Per germline, CDR1 SGHRS and CDR2 YFSETQ. V lost 4 bases, J lost 6 bases, and 17 bases lay in between. The CDR3 nucleotides read TGCGCCAGCAGCCCCTTCCGGGGCGAAATCAATGAGCAGTTCTTC. Its translation: CASSPFRGEINEQFF.

This clonotype showed up just a few times. The V call is TRBV5-1, the J call TRBJ1-2; D remains ambiguous. Trimming took off 0 bases at V and 6 bases at J, with 12 bases between the two ends. The CDR3 consists of 14 residues. The germline V gene encodes CDR1 SGHRS and CDR2 YFSETQ. The CDR3 DNA reads TGCGCCAGCAGCTTGGACCCTTTCGGCGATGGCTACACCTTC. Encoded protein: CASSLDPFGDGYTF.

The chain employs TRBV12-3 or TRBV12-4 and TRBJ1-5, with TRBD1 as a possible D gene (5 bases). V lost 5 bases and J 4 bases, leaving 15 bases between the germline ends. The CDR3 loop spans 15 amino acids. CDR3 in DNA: TGTGCCAGCAGTCTTGAGGGACGGAAAAATCAGCCCCAGCATTTT. Translated: CASSLEGRKNQPQHF.

The chain has TRBV5-1 and TRBJ2-7; weak D call: TRBD2 (6 bases). The germline V gene encodes CDR1 SGHRS and CDR2 YFSETQ. V was pared by 0 bases and J by 7 bases, with 11 bases between. This CDR3 is built from 13 residues. CDR3 sequence (DNA): TGCGCCAGCAGCTTGGATCCCGGGGGAGAGCAGTACTTC. Residues: CASSLDPGGEQYF.

This clonotype was detected a few times. The J gene is TRBJ2-1, the V gene TRBV5-1; D gene unclear. This CDR3 has 13 amino acids. The germline gives CDR1 SGHRS, CDR2 YFSETQ. V was trimmed by 2 bases and J by 4 bases, leaving 7 bases between them. For the CDR3, the DNA is TGCGCCAGCAGCTTTAAGAGGTACAATGAGCAGTTCTTC. This translates into CASSFKRYNEQFF.

The chain has TRBV5-1 and TRBJ2-1, with 12 bases lining up with TRBD2. This CDR3 contains 17 residues. V was pared by 4 bases and J by 4 bases, with 9 bases of the junction left unmatched. Germline V CDR1 and CDR2: SGHRS, YFSETQ. CDR3 residues: CASSLGTSGWSYNEQFF. DNA of the CDR3: TGCGCCAGCAGCCTCGGGACTAGCGGGTGGTCGTACAATGAGCAGTTCTTC.

The sample holds a few counts of this clonotype. This sequence joins TRBV10-3 and TRBJ1-5, with a weak D call TRBD1 (5 bases). Germline-derived CDR1 and CDR2 are ENHRY and SYGVKD. This CDR3 contains 13 residues. The V and J ends lost 8 bases and 3 bases respectively, with 11 bases between them. This chain's CDR3 is CAIRQGFNQPQHF. As DNA, the CDR3 is TGTGCCATCCGGCAGGGATTCAATCAGCCCCAGCATTTT.

The genes are TRBV24-1 and TRBJ2-7, with unresolved D. The CDR3 runs to 16 residues. From germline, CDR1 is KGHDR and CDR2 SFDVKD. V lost 2 bases and J 2 bases, leaving 15 bases between the germline ends. CDR3 bases: TGTGCCACCAGTGATTCGCGCGAGGCGCCCCCCTACGAGCAGTACTTC. Encoded protein: CATSDSREAPPYEQYF.

This CDR3 reads CASSSTGLAAYNEQFF. The CDR3 DNA reads TGCGCCAGCAGCTCCACGGGACTAGCGGCCTACAATGAGCAGTTCTTC. J is TRBJ2-1 and V is TRBV5-1, with 11 bases aligning to TRBD2. CDR1 is SGHRS and CDR2 is YFSETQ in the germline V gene. The CDR3 is made up of 16 amino acids. J lost 2 bases, V lost 3 bases, and 4 bases had no gene match.

A few counts support this clonotype. J is TRBJ2-1 and V is TRBV6-5; D call uncertain. The CDR3 totals 13 residues. The V end was cut by 2 bases, the J end by 5 bases, with 7 bases between. Germline V CDR1 and CDR2: MNHEY, SVGAGI. Here the CDR3 DNA reads TGTGCCAGCAGTTACACGTTCGACAATGAGCAGTTCTTC. Translated, it gives CASSYTFDNEQFF.

This chain connects TRBV5-6 to TRBJ1-1; weak D call: TRBD1 (6 bases). The V gene lost 3 bases and the J gene lost 4 bases, with 16 bases spanning the gap. There are 15 residues in the CDR3. Germline V gene sequence: CDR1 SGHDT, CDR2 YYEEEE. Written as DNA, the CDR3 is TGTGCCAGCAGCTCCACTCCTAGGGGGGTCACTGAAGCTTTCTTT. As protein: CASSSTPRGVTEAFF.